This T cell receptor beta chain was obtained from a study of STAT5B mutations in CD4+ large granular lymphocyte leukemia. Controls came from buffy coats of healthy blood donors. With V trimmed by 5 bases and J by 4 bases, 12 bases remained unmatched. Per the germline V gene, CDR1 is KGHSH and CDR2 is LQKENI. The CDR3 extends over 16 amino acids. This clone was seen more than once but under ten times. TCRdb keeps only in-frame clones here, not all; method: immunoSEQ multiplex PCR. The sample has about 24,000 clones, approximately 75% seen once. The sample consisted of CD4+ T cells from blood buffy coats. The chain uses TRBV18 and TRBJ1-2; 8 nucleotides line up with TRBD1. The TCR comes from a human donor in good health. CDR3 sequence reads: CASSWGQVFRSYGYTF. DNA for the CDR3: TGTGCCAGCTCATGGGGACAGGTCTTCCGAAGCTATGGCTACACCTTC.